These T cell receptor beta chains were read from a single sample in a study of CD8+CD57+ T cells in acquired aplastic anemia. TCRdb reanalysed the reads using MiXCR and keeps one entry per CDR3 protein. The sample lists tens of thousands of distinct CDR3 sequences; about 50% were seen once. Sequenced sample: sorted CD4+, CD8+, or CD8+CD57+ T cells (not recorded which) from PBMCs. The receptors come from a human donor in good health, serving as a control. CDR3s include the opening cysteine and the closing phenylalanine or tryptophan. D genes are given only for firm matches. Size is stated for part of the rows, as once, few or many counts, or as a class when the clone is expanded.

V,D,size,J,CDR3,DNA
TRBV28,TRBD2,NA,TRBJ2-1,CASNPGGTSGPYNEQFF,TGTGCCAGCAACCCCGGAGGGACTAGCGGTCCCTACAATGAGCAGTTCTTC
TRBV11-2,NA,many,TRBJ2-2,CASSLDLLRGRTGELFF,TGTGCCAGCAGCTTAGATCTTTTAAGGGGGAGAACCGGGGAGCTGTTTTTT
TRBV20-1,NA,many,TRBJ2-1,CSARMDRDSFVLNNEQFF,TGCAGTGCTAGAATGGATCGGGACTCCTTCGTCCTTAACAATGAGCAGTTCTTC
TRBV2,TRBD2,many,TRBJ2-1,CASSFPTSGRGNEQFF,TGTGCCAGCAGTTTCCCTACTAGCGGGAGGGGGAATGAGCAGTTCTTC
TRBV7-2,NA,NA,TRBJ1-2,CASTPATYGYTF,TGTGCCAGCACCCCGGCCACGTACGGCTACACCTTC
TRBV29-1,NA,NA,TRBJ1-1,CSVVIPGFKNTEAFF,TGCAGCGTTGTAATACCGGGTTTCAAGAACACTGAAGCTTTCTTT
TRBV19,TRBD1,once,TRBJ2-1,CASSARTGGNEQFF,TGTGCCAGTAGTGCACGGACAGGGGGCAATGAGCAGTTCTTC
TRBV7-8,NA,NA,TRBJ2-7,CASSLVSGEQYF,TGTGCCAGCAGCTTAGTCTCAGGAGAGCAGTACTTC
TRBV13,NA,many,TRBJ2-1,CASSSGYNEQFF,TGTGCCAGCAGCTCCGGGTACAATGAGCAGTTCTTC
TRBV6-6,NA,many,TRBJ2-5,CASSYPGQKETQYF,TGTGCCAGCAGTTACCCCGGACAGAAAGAGACCCAGTACTTC
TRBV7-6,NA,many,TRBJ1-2,CASSLSGRTGPKKNGGYTF,TGTGCCAGCAGCTTATCCGGCAGGACGGGGCCCAAGAAAAATGGCGGCTACACCTTC
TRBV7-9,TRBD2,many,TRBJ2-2,CASSPSGRGTGELFF,TGTGCCAGCAGCCCTAGCGGGAGGGGGACCGGGGAGCTGTTTTTT
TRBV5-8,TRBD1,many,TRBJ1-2,CASSPGQGAYGYTF,TGTGCCAGCAGCCCAGGACAGGGAGCCTATGGCTACACCTTC
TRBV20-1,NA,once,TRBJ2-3,CSARDSWQSTNTQYF,TGCAGTGCTAGAGATTCGTGGCAGAGCACAAATACGCAGTATTTT
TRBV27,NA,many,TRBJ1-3,CASSLSGRGRGNTIYF,TGTGCCAGCAGTTTATCGGGCAGGGGCCGTGGAAACACCATATATTTT
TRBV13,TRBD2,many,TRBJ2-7,CASSSREAGKSYEQYF,TGTGCCAGCAGCTCGAGGGAAGCGGGGAAATCTTACGAGCAGTACTTC
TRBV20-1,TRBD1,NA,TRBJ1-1,CSARGMGTAGF,TGCAGTGCTAGAGGAATGGGGACAGCCGGCTTT
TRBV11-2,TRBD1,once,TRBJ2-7,CASRPTGGSEQYF,TGTGCCAGCAGACCTACAGGGGGCAGCGAGCAGTACTTC
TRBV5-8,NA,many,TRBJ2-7,CASSLRGAKGYEQYF,TGTGCCAGCAGCTTGCGGGGGGCCAAGGGCTACGAGCAGTACTTC
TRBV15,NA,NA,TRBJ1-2,CATSRDRNNYGYTF,TGTGCCACCAGCAGAGATCGCAATAACTATGGCTACACCTTC
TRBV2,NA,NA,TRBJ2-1,CASSEGRALYNEQFF,TGTGCCAGCAGTGAAGGCAGGGCCCTCTACAATGAGCAGTTCTTC
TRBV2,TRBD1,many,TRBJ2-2,CASKPQGANTGELFF,TGTGCCAGCAAGCCTCAGGGGGCGAACACCGGGGAGCTGTTTTTT
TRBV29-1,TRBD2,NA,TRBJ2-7,CSVETSGSYEQYF,TGCAGCGTTGAGACTAGCGGGAGTTACGAGCAGTACTTC
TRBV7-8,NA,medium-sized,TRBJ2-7,CASTLGGYSYEQYF,TGTGCCAGCACTCTAGGGGGTTATTCCTACGAGCAGTACTTC
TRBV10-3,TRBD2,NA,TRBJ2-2,CAISEREGSDTGELFF,TGTGCCATCAGTGAGAGGGAGGGTTCCGACACCGGGGAGCTGTTTTTT
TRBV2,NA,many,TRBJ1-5,CASRELVQANSNQPQHF,TGTGCCAGCAGGGAGCTTGTACAGGCTAATAGCAATCAGCCCCAGCATTTT
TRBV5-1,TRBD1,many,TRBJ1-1,CASSLTDRVTEAFF,TGCGCCAGCAGCTTGACCGACAGGGTTACTGAAGCTTTCTTT
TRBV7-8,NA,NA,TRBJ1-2,CASSNEGGYGYTF,TGTGCCAGTAGTAACGAGGGGGGCTATGGCTACACCTTC
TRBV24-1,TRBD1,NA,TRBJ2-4,CATSEGTGAVGIQYF,TGTGCCACCAGTGAGGGGACAGGGGCGGTAGGCATTCAGTACTTC
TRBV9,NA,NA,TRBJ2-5,CASSAGGALETQYF,TGTGCCAGCAGTGCAGGGGGGGCCTTGGAGACCCAGTACTTC
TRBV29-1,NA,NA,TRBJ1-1,CSAASTIQDTEAFF,TGCAGCGCGGCAAGTACAATTCAGGACACTGAAGCTTTCTTT
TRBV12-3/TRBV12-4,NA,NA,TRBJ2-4,CASSLGVGIQYF,TGTGCCAGCAGTTTAGGAGTAGGCATTCAGTACTTC
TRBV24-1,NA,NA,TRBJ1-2,CATSDQNGYTF,TGTGCCACCAGTGATCAAAATGGCTACACCTTC
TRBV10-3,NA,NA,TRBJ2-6,CAISDTNTGANVLTF,TGTGCCATCAGTGACACCAATACTGGGGCCAACGTCCTGACTTTC
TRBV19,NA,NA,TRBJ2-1,CASSTQRGGDSYNEQFF,TGTGCCAGTAGTACCCAACGGGGGGGGGACAGTTACAATGAGCAGTTCTTC
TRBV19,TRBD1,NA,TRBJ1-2,CASSIAKGQPVGGYTF,TGTGCCAGTAGTATCGCCAAGGGACAGCCCGTAGGTGGCTACACCTTC
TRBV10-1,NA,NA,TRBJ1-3,CASSESAGTNGNTIYF,TGTGCCAGCAGTGAGTCGGCTGGGACCAATGGAAACACCATATATTTT
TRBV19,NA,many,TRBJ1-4,CACEDRNNEKLFF,TGTGCCTGTGAGGACAGAAATAATGAAAAACTGTTTTTT
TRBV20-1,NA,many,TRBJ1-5,CSARDSRGGNQPQHF,TGCAGTGCTAGAGATTCACGGGGAGGCAATCAGCCCCAGCATTTT
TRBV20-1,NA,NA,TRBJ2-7,CSATENEQYF,TGCAGTGCTACCGAAAACGAGCAGTACTTC
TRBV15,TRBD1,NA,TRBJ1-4,CATSRVTTGTEKLFF,TGTGCCACCAGCAGGGTTACGACAGGGACTGAAAAACTGTTTTTT
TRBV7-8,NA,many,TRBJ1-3,CASSMGGVAGNTIYF,TGTGCCAGCAGCATGGGGGGGGTCGCTGGAAACACCATATATTTT
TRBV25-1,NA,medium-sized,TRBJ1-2,CASSEPGWGYTF,TGTGCCAGCAGTGAACCAGGTTGGGGCTACACCTTC
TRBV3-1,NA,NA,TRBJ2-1,CASSFRDLKSSYNEQFF,TGTGCCAGCAGTTTCCGGGACTTAAAAAGCTCCTACAATGAGCAGTTCTTC
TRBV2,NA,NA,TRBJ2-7,CASSEMGGWTTLSYEQYF,TGTGCCAGCAGTGAAATGGGGGGCTGGACTACCCTCTCCTACGAGCAGTACTTC
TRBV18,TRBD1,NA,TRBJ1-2,CASSPYHGGTGGEDYGYTF,TGTGCCAGCTCTCCATACCACGGCGGGACAGGGGGCGAGGACTATGGCTACACCTTC
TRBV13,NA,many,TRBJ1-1,CASSTGYTEAFF,TGTGCCAGCAGCACAGGATACACTGAAGCTTTCTTT
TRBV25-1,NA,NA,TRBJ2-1,CASSEFGLLKGHEQFF,TGTGCCAGCAGTGAGTTCGGATTACTCAAAGGCCATGAGCAGTTCTTC
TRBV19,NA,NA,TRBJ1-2,CASATGGYGYTF,TGTGCCAGTGCGACCGGGGGCTATGGCTACACCTTC
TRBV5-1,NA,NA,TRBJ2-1,CASSLSRTDSYNEQFF,TGCGCCAGCAGCTTGAGCCGGACAGATTCCTACAATGAGCAGTTCTTC
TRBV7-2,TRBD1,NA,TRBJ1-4,CASSPGTGNEKLFF,TGTGCCAGCAGCCCCGGGACAGGGAATGAAAAACTGTTTTTT
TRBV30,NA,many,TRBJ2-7,CAWGQWRSEQYF,TGTGCCTGGGGACAGTGGCGCTCGGAGCAGTACTTC
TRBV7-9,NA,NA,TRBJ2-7,CASRTDSPSYEQYF,TGTGCCAGCAGGACGGACAGTCCTTCCTACGAGCAGTACTTC
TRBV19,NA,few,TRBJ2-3,CASSTGPDTQYF,TGTGCCAGTAGTACGGGCCCGGATACGCAGTATTTT
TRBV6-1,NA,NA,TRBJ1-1,CASSEWRGMNTEAFF,TGTGCCAGCAGTGAATGGAGGGGAATGAACACTGAAGCTTTCTTT
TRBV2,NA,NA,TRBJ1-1,CASRGDTEAFF,TGTGCCAGCAGGGGGGACACTGAAGCTTTCTTT
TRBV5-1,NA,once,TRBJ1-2,CASSLGWLSPYGYTF,TGCGCCAGCAGCTTGGGTTGGCTGAGCCCCTATGGCTACACCTTC